The source of this T cell receptor (beta chain) is a study of blood T cells in healthy people across ages. J was trimmed by 5 bases and V by 1 base; bases with no gene match: 9. CDR1 and CDR2 from the germline V gene are SQVTM and ANQGSEA. CDR3 length equals 15 residues. A sample-barcoded 5' primer and a J-beta primer mix were used in a second PCR of roughly 7 to 12 cycles. TCRdb re-called the 5' RACE reads through MiXCR, storing one row per CDR3 protein. The data show over 1,500,000 distinct CDR3 sequences, about 50% seen once. Ranging in age from roughly 6 to 95, the donors were healthy Caucasian individuals from Russia.

V usage is TRBV29-1 and J usage is TRBJ2-7, with 9 nucleotides matching TRBD1. The clonotype was recovered from a woman in her thirties or forties in good health. The specimen sequenced was blood. The CDR3 loop reads CSVEGPGTGTDEQYF. DNA of the CDR3: TGCAGCGTTGAAGGCCCCGGGACAGGGACGGACGAGCAGTACTTC.